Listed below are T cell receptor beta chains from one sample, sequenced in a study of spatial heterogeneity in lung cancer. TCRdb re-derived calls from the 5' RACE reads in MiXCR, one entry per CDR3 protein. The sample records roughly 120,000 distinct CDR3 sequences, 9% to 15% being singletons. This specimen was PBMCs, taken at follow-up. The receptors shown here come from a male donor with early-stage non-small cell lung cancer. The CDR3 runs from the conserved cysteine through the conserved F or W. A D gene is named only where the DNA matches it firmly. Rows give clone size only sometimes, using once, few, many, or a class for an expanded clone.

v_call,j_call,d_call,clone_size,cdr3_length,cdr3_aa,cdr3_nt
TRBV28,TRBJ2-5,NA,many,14,CASSLGQRVETQYF,TGTGCCAGCAGTTTAGGGCAGCGCGTGGAGACCCAGTACTTC
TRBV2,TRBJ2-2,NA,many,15,CASSEAAVNTGELFF,TGTGCCAGCAGTGAAGCAGCGGTGAACACCGGGGAGCTGTTTTTT
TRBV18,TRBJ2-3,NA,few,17,CASSPYQRGPRTDTQYF,TGTGCCAGCTCACCGTACCAAAGGGGACCTCGGACAGATACGCAGTATTTT
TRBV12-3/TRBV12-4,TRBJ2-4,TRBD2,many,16,CASSFRTSGGKNIQYF,TGTGCCAGCAGTTTCCGGACTAGTGGGGGCAAAAACATTCAGTACTTC
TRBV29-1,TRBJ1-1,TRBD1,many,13,CSVANAGGSEAFF,TGCAGCGTCGCCAATGCAGGGGGCTCTGAAGCTTTCTTT
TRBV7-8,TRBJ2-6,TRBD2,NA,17,CASLRRGAGSGANVLTF,TGTGCCAGCCTCCGGCGGGGGGCAGGCTCTGGGGCCAACGTCCTGACTTTC
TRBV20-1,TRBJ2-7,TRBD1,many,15,CSAFIPGQNSYEQYF,TGCAGTGCTTTTATTCCGGGACAGAACTCCTACGAGCAGTACTTC
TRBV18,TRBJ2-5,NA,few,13,CASSPDRPETQYF,TGTGCCAGCTCACCCGACAGGCCAGAGACCCAGTACTTC
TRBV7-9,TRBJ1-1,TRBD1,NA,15,CASSLAGQGPTEAFF,TGTGCCAGCAGCTTAGCGGGACAGGGACCCACTGAAGCTTTCTTT
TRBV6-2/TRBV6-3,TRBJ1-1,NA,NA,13,CASSFSANTEAFF,TGTGCCAGCAGTTTTTCAGCGAACACTGAAGCTTTCTTT
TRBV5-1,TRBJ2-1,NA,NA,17,CASSLRAANRQGGEQFF,TGCGCCAGCAGCTTGAGGGCAGCGAACCGTCAGGGGGGTGAGCAGTTCTTC
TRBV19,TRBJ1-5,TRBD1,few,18,CASRLGTGGAEVNQPQHF,TGTGCCAGTAGACTTGGGACAGGGGGCGCGGAGGTGAATCAGCCCCAGCATTTT
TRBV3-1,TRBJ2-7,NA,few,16,CASSLLPGGTLREQYF,TGTGCCAGCAGCCTCCTCCCCGGAGGAACCCTACGAGAGCAGTACTTC
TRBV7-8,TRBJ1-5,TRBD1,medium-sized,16,CASSLRTGYSNQPQHF,TGTGCCAGCAGCTTAAGGACAGGCTATAGCAATCAGCCCCAGCATTTT
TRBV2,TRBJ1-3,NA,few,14,CASRERSAGNTIYF,TGTGCCAGCAGGGAGAGGTCGGCTGGAAACACCATATATTTT
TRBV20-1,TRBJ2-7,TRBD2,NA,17,CSAPGTSGGADIHEQYF,TGCAGTGCCCCTGGGACTAGCGGGGGGGCTGATATCCACGAGCAGTACTTC
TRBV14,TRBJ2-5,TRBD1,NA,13,CASSRDRGQTQYF,TGTGCCAGCAGCCGGGACAGGGGGCAGACCCAGTACTTC
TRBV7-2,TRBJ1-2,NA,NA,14,CASSLQGKDYGYTF,TGTGCCAGCAGCTTGCAGGGGAAGGACTATGGCTACACCTTC
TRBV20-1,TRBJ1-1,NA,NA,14,CSAPVPLGSTEAFF,TGCAGTGCTCCCGTCCCCCTGGGGTCCACTGAAGCTTTCTTT
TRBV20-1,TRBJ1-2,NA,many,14,CSAGRVGFDYGYTF,TGCAGTGCGGGACGAGTAGGGTTTGACTATGGCTACACCTTC
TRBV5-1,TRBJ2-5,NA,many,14,CASSKDSLQETQYF,TGCGCCAGCAGCAAGGACAGCCTCCAAGAGACCCAGTACTTC
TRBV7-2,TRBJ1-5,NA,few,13,CASSLYGDQPQHF,TGTGCCAGCAGCTTATACGGGGATCAGCCCCAGCATTTT
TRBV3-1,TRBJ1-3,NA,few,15,CASSQDAGPGNTIYF,TGTGCCAGCAGCCAAGACGCGGGGCCTGGAAACACCATATATTTT
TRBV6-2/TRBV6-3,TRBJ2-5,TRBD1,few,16,CASTTRGQGDQETQYF,TGTGCCAGCACCACCCGGGGACAGGGGGACCAAGAGACCCAGTACTTC
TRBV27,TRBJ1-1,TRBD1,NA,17,CASSAWTGGVIREEAFF,TGTGCCAGCAGTGCGTGGACAGGGGGTGTGATTAGGGAAGAAGCTTTCTTT
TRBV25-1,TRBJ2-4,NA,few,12,CATKSAKNIQYF,TGTGCCACCAAATCAGCCAAAAACATTCAGTACTTC
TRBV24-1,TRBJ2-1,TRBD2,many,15,CATSRTSEKGPEQFF,TGTGCCACCAGTCGGACTAGCGAGAAGGGGCCTGAGCAGTTCTTC
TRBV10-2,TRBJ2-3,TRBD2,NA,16,CASSDRPGLAGGTQYF,TGCGCCAGCAGCGACCGTCCGGGACTAGCGGGGGGGACGCAGTATTTT
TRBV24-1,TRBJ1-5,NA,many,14,CATSDPGGNQPQHF,TGTGCCACCAGTGATCCAGGGGGCAATCAGCCCCAGCATTTT
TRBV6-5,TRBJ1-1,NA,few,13,CASSYLTGPEAFF,TGTGCCAGCAGTTACCTGACAGGCCCTGAAGCTTTCTTT
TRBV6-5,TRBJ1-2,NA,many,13,CASSSGRTGGYTF,TGTGCCAGCAGTTCAGGTCGTACCGGTGGCTACACCTTC
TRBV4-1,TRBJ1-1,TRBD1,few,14,CASSTRQGDTEAFF,TGCGCCAGCAGCACGCGACAGGGGGACACTGAAGCTTTCTTT
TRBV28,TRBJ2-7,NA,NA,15,CASSLEGRGSDEQYF,TGTGCCAGCAGTTTAGAGGGACGGGGATCGGACGAGCAGTACTTC
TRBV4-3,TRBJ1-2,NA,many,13,CASSQARNYGYTF,TGCGCCAGCAGCCAAGCCAGAAACTATGGCTACACCTTC
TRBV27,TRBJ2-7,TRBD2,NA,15,CASSLQLAGGYEQYF,TGTGCCAGCAGTTTACAGCTAGCGGGCGGCTACGAGCAGTACTTC
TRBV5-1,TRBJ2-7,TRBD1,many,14,CASSPMDRGEEQYF,TGCGCCAGCAGCCCGATGGACAGGGGTGAAGAGCAGTACTTC
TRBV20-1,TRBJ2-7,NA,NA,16,CSASRSVGPLGGEQYF,TGCAGTGCTAGTAGGTCCGTCGGGCCGCTTGGGGGCGAGCAGTACTTC
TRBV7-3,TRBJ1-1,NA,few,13,CASSFGENTEAFF,TGTGCCAGCAGCTTCGGTGAGAACACTGAAGCTTTCTTT
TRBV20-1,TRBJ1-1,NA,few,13,CSAPGPLATEAFF,TGCAGCGCCCCGGGGCCCCTGGCCACTGAAGCTTTCTTT
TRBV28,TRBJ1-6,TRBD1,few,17,CASSHTTGSSYNSPLHF,TGTGCCAGCAGCCACACGACAGGGAGCTCCTATAATTCACCCCTCCACTTT
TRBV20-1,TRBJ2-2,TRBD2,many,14,CSARTSGGPGELFF,TGCAGTGCGAGGACTAGCGGGGGGCCCGGGGAGCTGTTTTTT
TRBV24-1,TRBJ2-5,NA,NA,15,CATSDAGQLQETQYF,TGTGCCACCAGTGATGCGGGACAGCTCCAAGAGACCCAGTACTTC
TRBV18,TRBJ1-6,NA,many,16,CASSPPVPDGNSPLHF,TGTGCCAGCTCACCACCGGTCCCGGACGGTAATTCACCCCTCCACTTT
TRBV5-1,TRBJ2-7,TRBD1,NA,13,CASSLGQGGKQYF,TGCGCCAGCAGCTTAGGACAGGGCGGCAAGCAGTACTTC
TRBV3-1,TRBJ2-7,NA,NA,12,CASSQVAYEQYF,TGTGCCAGCAGCCAAGTTGCGTACGAGCAGTACTTC
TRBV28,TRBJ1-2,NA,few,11,CASNRDYGYTF,TGTGCCAGCAACAGGGACTATGGCTACACCTTC
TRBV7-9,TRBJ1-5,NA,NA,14,CASSLDWGNQPQHF,TGTGCCAGCAGCCTAGATTGGGGCAATCAGCCCCAGCATTTT
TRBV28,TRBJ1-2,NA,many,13,CASSLSGEYGYTF,TGTGCCAGCAGTTTATCCGGGGAGTATGGCTACACCTTC
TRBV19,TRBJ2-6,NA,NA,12,CASSYGANVLTF,TGTGCCAGTAGCTACGGGGCCAACGTCCTGACTTTC
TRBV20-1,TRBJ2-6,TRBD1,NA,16,CSALSYRGTGANVLTF,TGCAGTGCTTTAAGTTACAGGGGTACTGGGGCCAACGTCCTGACTTTC